This entry is about one T cell receptor (beta chain). Its antigen is still unknown. An amount of RNA that ranged from roughly 0.5 to 1 ug was reverse transcribed with random hexamers. TCRdb re-derived calls from the immunoSEQ multiplex PCR reads in MiXCR, one entry per CDR3 protein. Here the sample spans about 83,000 distinct CDR3 sequences, 95% to 96% being singletons. CDR1 is LNHNV, CDR2 YYDKDF, per germline (reference sequence). The CDR3 is 16 amino acids. V dropped 1 base and J dropped 2; count of bases not matched to a gene: 4. The sample originates from a study of CD8 T cells in Susac syndrome. Overall study findings and caveats: Peak Susac CD8+ clonal expansion occurred in TEMRA cells and active patients.

Diagnostic criteria for definite or probable disease, in their recently defined form, were met by the patients with Susac syndrome. Source material: CD8+ T cells from PBMCs. This TCR was sampled from a human donor with Susac syndrome. The chain employs TRBV15 and TRBJ2-1; the match to TRBD2 covers 8 bases. CDR3 sequence: CATSRAGTRAYNEQFF. CDR3 nucleotide sequence: TGTGCCACCAGCAGAGCCGGGACTAGAGCCTACAATGAGCAGTTCTTC. Filled out from reference TRBV15 and TRBJ2-1, the complete variable domain reads DAMVIQNPRYQVTQFGKPVTLSCSQTLNHNVMYWYQQKSSQAPKLLFHYYDKDFNNEADTPDNFQSRRPNTSFCFLDIRSPGLGDTAMYLCATSRAGTRAYNEQFFGPGTRLTVL.